This T cell receptor beta chain originates from a study of T cells in tumors after PD-1 blockade. Measured with immunoSEQ multiplex PCR; TCRdb has only the in-frame clones, and not every one. The sample consists of about 33,000 clones, around 80% of them appearing once. Trimming left V 7 bases short and J 1 base short, with 13 bases between. There are 14 residues in the CDR3. Germline V CDR1 and CDR2: MNHNY, SVGAGI (reference sequence). Sequenced here: PBMCs, sampled before anti-PD-1 treatment. This clonotype was obtained from a human donor with basal cell carcinoma. V usage is TRBV6-6 and J usage is TRBJ2-5; perhaps TRBD1 as D (5 bases). The CDR3 DNA follows: TGTGCCAGCACCTTCGACAGCCCCCAAGAGACCCAGTACTTC. Its protein product is CASTFDSPQETQYF.